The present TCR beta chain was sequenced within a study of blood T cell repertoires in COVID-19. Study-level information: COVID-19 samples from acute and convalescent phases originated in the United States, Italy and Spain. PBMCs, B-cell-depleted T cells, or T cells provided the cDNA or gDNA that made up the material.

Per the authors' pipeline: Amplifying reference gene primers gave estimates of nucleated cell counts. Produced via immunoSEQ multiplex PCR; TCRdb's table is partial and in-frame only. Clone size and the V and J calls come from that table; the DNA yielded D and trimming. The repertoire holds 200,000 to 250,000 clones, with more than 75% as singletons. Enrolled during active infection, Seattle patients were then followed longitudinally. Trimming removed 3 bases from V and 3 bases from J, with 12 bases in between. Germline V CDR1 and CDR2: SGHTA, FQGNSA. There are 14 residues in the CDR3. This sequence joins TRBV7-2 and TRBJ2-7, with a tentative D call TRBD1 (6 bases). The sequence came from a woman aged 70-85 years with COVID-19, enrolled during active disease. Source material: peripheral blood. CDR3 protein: CASSFWGRNYEQYF. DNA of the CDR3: TGTGCCAGCAGCTTTTGGGGGCGCAACTACGAGCAGTACTTC.